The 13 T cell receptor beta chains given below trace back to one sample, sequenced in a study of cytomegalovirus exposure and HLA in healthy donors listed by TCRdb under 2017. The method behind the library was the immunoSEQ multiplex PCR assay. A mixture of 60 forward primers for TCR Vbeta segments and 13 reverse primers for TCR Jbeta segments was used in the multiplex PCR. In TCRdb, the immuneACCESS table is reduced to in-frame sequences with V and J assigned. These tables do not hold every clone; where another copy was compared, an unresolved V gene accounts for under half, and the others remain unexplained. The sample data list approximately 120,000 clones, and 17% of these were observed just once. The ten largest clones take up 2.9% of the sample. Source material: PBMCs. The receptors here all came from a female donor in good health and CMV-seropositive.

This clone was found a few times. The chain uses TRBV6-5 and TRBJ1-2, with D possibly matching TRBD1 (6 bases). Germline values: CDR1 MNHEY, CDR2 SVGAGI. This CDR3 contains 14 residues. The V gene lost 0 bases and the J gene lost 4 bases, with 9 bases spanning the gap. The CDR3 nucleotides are TGTGCCAGCAGTTACTCACAGGGAACCTATGGCTACACCTTC. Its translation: CASSYSQGTYGYTF.

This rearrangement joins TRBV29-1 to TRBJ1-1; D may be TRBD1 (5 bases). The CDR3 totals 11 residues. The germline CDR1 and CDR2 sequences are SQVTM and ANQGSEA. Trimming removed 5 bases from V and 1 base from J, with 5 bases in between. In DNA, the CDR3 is TGCAGCGTTAGGGGGAACACTGAAGCTTTCTTT. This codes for CSVRGNTEAFF.

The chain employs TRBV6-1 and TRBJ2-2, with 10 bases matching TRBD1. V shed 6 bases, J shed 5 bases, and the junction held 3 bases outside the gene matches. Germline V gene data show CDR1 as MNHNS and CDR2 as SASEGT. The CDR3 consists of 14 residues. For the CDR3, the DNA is TGTGCCAGCAGAAGGGGACAGGGGACCGGGGAGCTGTTTTTT. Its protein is CASRRGQGTGELFF.

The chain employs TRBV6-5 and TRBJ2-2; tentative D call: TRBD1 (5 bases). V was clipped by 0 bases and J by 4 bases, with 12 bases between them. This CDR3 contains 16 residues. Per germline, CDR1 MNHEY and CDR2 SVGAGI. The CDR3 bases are TGTGCCAGCAGTTACTCCAGGGTTCTGAGCACCGGGGAGCTGTTTTTT. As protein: CASSYSRVLSTGELFF.

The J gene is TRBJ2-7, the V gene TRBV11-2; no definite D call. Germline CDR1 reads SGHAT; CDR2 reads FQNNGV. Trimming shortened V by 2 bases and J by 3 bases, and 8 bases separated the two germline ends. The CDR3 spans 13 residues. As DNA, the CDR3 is TGTGCCAGCAGCTTATGGAGACTCTACGAGCAGTACTTC. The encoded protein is CASSLWRLYEQYF.

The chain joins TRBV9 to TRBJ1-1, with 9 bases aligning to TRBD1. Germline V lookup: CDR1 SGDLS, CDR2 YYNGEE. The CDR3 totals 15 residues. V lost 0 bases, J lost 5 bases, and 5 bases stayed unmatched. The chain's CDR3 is CASSVGDRVGTEAFF. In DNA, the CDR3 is TGTGCCAGCAGCGTAGGGGACAGGGTGGGTACTGAAGCTTTCTTT. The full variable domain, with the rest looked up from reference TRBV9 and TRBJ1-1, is DSGVTQTPKHLITATGQRVTLRCSPRSGDLSVYWYQQSLDQGLQFLIQYYNGEERAKGNILERFSAQQFPDLHSELNLSSLELGDSALYFCASSVGDRVGTEAFFGQGTRLTVV.

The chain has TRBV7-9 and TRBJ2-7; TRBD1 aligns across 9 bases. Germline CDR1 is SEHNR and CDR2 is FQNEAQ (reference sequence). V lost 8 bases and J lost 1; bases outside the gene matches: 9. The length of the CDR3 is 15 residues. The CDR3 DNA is TGTGCCAGCGGAGCCGGGACAGGGCCATCCTACGAGCAGTACTTC. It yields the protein CASGAGTGPSYEQYF.

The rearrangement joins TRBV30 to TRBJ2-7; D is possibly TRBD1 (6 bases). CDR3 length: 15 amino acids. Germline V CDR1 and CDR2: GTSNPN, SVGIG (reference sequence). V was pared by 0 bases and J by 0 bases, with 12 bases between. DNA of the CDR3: TGTGCCTGGAGTGTCGGCAGGGGATCCTCCTACGAGCAGTACTTC. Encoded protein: CAWSVGRGSSYEQYF.

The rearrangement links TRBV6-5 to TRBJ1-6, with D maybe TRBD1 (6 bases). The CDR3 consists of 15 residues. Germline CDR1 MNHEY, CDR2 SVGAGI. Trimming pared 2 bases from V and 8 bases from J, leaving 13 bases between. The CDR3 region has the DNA TGTGCCAGCAGTTACAGGGGGTATGCGGATTCACCCCTCCACTTT. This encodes CASSYRGYADSPLHF.

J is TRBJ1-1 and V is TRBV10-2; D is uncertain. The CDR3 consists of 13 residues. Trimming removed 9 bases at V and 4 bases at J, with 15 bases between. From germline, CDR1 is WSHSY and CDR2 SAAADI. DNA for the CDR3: TGCGCCAGTCGAGACGGGGTGGGCACTGAAGCTTTCTTT. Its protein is CASRDGVGTEAFF.

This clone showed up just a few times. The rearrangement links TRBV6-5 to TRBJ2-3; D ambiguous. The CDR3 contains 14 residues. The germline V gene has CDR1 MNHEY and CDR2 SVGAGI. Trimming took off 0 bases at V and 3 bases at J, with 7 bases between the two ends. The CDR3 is CASSYSGRTDTQYF. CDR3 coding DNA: TGTGCCAGCAGTTACTCGGGCAGAACAGATACGCAGTATTTT.

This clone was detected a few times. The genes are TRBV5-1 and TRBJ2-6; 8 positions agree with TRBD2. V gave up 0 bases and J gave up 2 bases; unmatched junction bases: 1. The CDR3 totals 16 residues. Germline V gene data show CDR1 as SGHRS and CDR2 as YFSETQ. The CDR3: CASSLGGGPGANVLTF. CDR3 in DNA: TGCGCCAGCAGCTTGGGCGGGGGGCCTGGGGCCAACGTCCTGACTTTC.

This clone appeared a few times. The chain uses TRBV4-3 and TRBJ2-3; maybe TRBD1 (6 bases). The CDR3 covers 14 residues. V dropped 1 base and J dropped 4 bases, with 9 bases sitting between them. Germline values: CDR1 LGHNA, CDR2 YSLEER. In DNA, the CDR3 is TGCGCCAGCAGCCAAGGACAGGACGCAGATACGCAGTATTTT. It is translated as CASSQGQDADTQYF.